These 5 T cell receptor beta chains were sequenced from one sample in a study of cytotoxic CD8 clonotypes in ibrutinib-treated CLL. The repertoire was sequenced with immunoSEQ multiplex PCR; TCRdb's copy has only in-frame clones and lacks some. Of around 150,000 clones listed, more than 65% are singletons. Sequencing used PBMCs, obtained after 12 months of ibrutinib treatment. Receptors originate from a human donor with chronic lymphocytic leukemia.

The chain couples TRBV29-1 to TRBJ2-5; unclear D gene. CDR1 and CDR2 (germline): SQVTM, ANQGSEA. The CDR3 extends over 13 amino acids. V dropped 3 bases and J dropped 2 bases, with 10 bases sitting between them. This chain's CDR3 is CSVDYRKQETQYF. The CDR3 coding sequence is TGCAGCGTTGATTATCGGAAACAAGAGACCCAGTACTTC. Combining the CDR3 with reference TRBV29-1 and TRBJ2-5 gives the whole variable domain SAVISQKPSRDICQRGTSLTIQCQVDSQVTMMFWYRQQPGQSLTLIATANQGSEATYESGFVIDKFPISRPNLTFSTLTVSNMSPEDSSIYLCSVDYRKQETQYFGPGTRLLVL.

The chain employs TRBV29-1 and TRBJ2-1; D assignment may be TRBD1 or TRBD2 (5 bases each). There are 11 residues in the CDR3. Trimming pared 4 bases from V and 9 bases from J, leaving 10 bases between. CDR1 SQVTM and CDR2 ANQGSEA come from the germline V gene. CDR3 residues: CSVVREFEQFF. The CDR3 coding sequence is TGCAGCGTTGTCAGGGAGTTTGAGCAGTTCTTC.

The chain has TRBV19 and TRBJ1-3, with D possibly matching TRBD1 (5 bases). The CDR3 runs 16 residues. Germline lookup yields CDR1 LNHDA and CDR2 SQIVND (reference sequence). Trimming took 1 base from V and 4 from J, leaving 14 bases between them. The DNA of the CDR3 is TGTGCCAGTAGTATAGCGGCGGGGACGGCAGGAAACACCATATATTTT. Its protein is CASSIAAGTAGNTIYF.

V and J are TRBV28 and TRBJ2-7, with a tentative D call TRBD1 (6 bases). The CDR3 is 14 amino acids. Deletions cut 6 bases from V and 5 bases from J, with 17 bases between. CDR1 and CDR2 (germline): MDHEN, SYDVKM. The CDR3 here is CASRKTGWGNEQYF. CDR3 bases: TGTGCCAGCAGAAAAACAGGGTGGGGAAACGAGCAGTACTTC.

The chain recombines TRBV4-2 with TRBJ2-7, with TRBD2 matching over 14 bases. Per the germline V gene, CDR1 is LGHNA and CDR2 is YNFKEQ. This CDR3 is 16 amino acids long. The V segment lost 0 bases and the J segment 5 bases; nucleotides outside the gene matches: 3. CDR3 coding DNA: TGTGCCAGCAGCCAAGAATGGACTAGCGGGAGGAACGAGCAGTACTTC. Translation gives CASSQEWTSGRNEQYF.